This T cell receptor beta chain was captured in a study of blood T cell repertoires in COVID-19. Study information: In each case, the material was cDNA or gDNA derived from T cells, B-cell-depleted T cells, or PBMCs.

Only in-frame clones appear in the TCRdb table, and some are missing; sequencing was by immunoSEQ multiplex PCR. The profile shows about 150,000 clones, approximately 80% of them singletons. Looked up from germline, CDR1 is SNHLY and CDR2 is FYNNEI. V lost 4 bases and J lost 4; bases outside the gene matches: 6. The CDR3 length is 15 residues. The specimen was peripheral blood. This receptor was taken from an elderly woman with acute or convalescent COVID-19. This chain uses TRBV2 with TRBJ2-5; 10 bases agree with TRBD1. This CDR3 reads CASSAGTGVSETQYF. The CDR3 DNA follows: TGTGCCAGCAGTGCTGGGACAGGGGTTTCAGAGACCCAGTACTTC.